This TCR beta chain is drawn from a study of OX40 agonist ivuxolimab in advanced cancers. This clone was recorded once. The germline V gene encodes CDR1 MGHRA and CDR2 YSYEKL. The CDR3 is 15 residues long. Trimming shortened V by 3 bases and J by 1 base, and 11 bases separated the two germline ends. Clones were read by immunoSEQ multiplex PCR, and TCRdb kept only the in-frame ones, dropping some. In the table there are fewer than 80,000 clones, 80% to 90% of which are singletons. The gene calls are TRBV4-1 and TRBJ2-3; perhaps D is TRBD1 or TRBD2 (5 bases each). Sample: CD4+ or CD8+ T cells sorted from blood, taken in a trial of the OX40 agonist ivuxolimab. The source of this sequence is an adult with an advanced solid tumor such as melanoma, head and neck, liver or kidney cancer. CDR3 region: CASSQRGSGTDTQYF. For the CDR3, the DNA is TGCGCCAGCAGCCAGAGGGGATCAGGCACAGATACGCAGTATTTT.